Sequencing of this T cell receptor beta chain was carried out in a study of blood T cell repertoires in COVID-19. The data were produced by immunoSEQ multiplex PCR, yet TCRdb's version contains in-frame clones alone and is incomplete. The sample has some 82,000 clones, around 81% seen once; the top ten hold around 43%. The CDR3 consists of 15 residues. The V segment lost 0 bases and the J segment 2 bases; nucleotides outside the gene matches: 5. The germline V gene encodes CDR1 SGHNT and CDR2 YYREEE (reference sequence). The sample was peripheral blood. This sequence was found in an elderly man with acute or convalescent COVID-19. The gene calls are TRBV5-4 and TRBJ2-7; 7 positions agree with TRBD2. The CDR3 spells CASSLATGGAYEQYF. Written as DNA, the CDR3 is TGTGCCAGCAGCTTGGCTACGGGAGGAGCCTACGAGCAGTACTTC.